These 21 T cell receptor beta chains share one sample of origin, sequenced in a study of control samples from healthy donors and cancer patients. Data came from immunoSEQ multiplex PCR; TCRdb stores just in-frame clones and leaves some out. This sample has under 200,000 clones; about 94% occur once, and the top ten carry less than 0.75%. Sequencing was carried out using blood. The receptors come from a woman aged 25 to 39 in good health.

This sequence joins TRBV15 and TRBJ2-3; 9 bases match TRBD2. This CDR3 region has 15 residues. CDR1 is LNHNV, CDR2 YYDKDF, per germline (reference sequence). V shed 1 base and J 4 bases; nucleotides not matched to a gene: 3. This CDR3 reads CATSRGGRASDTQYF. Here the CDR3 DNA reads TGTGCCACCAGCAGAGGCGGGAGGGCCTCAGATACGCAGTATTTT. Supplemented by reference TRBV15 and TRBJ2-3, the full variable domain reads DAMVIQNPRYQVTQFGKPVTLSCSQTLNHNVMYWYQQKSSQAPKLLFHYYDKDFNNEADTPDNFQSRRPNTSFCFLDIRSPGLGDTAMYLCATSRGGRASDTQYFGPGTRLTVL.

The chain couples TRBV23-1 to TRBJ1-1; a possible D gene is TRBD1 (6 bases). TRBV23-1 is designated an ORF whose function remains uncertain. The CDR3 totals 18 residues. With 4 bases removed from V and 0 bases from J, the gap between germline ends came to 21 bases. CDR3 sequence (DNA): TGCGCCAGCAGTCTCCTCCTCGGGGGGCAGATAATGAACACTGAAGCTTTCTTT. Translation: CASSLLLGGQIMNTEAFF.

The V and J genes are TRBV6-5 and TRBJ2-7, with a tentative D call TRBD1 (5 bases). Trimming shortened V by 0 bases and J by 5 bases, and 11 bases separated the two germline ends. CDR1 is MNHEY, CDR2 SVGAGI, per germline. The CDR3 is 14 residues long. CDR3 coding DNA: TGTGCCAGCAGTTACTCAGCTCAGGGTGACGAGCAGTACTTC. As protein: CASSYSAQGDEQYF.

This chain uses TRBV7-9 with TRBJ2-7; 7 positions agree with TRBD1. The CDR3 is 13 residues long. Germline-derived CDR1 and CDR2 are SEHNR and FQNEAQ (reference sequence). J lost 4 bases, V lost 1 base, and 1 base had no gene match. The CDR3 nucleotides are TGTGCCAGCAGCTTAGAGGGGGCTTACGAGCAGTACTTC. Encoded protein: CASSLEGAYEQYF.

The chain combines TRBV6-4 with TRBJ2-2, with 8 bases aligning to TRBD1. This CDR3 is built from 15 residues. Losses at the gene ends were 4 bases for V and 1 base for J; bases not matched to a gene: 2. Germline V gene data show CDR1 as MRHNA and CDR2 as SNTAGT. The CDR3 nucleotides are TGTGCCAGCAGTGTCGGGACAGGGAACACCGGGGAGCTGTTTTTT. As protein: CASSVGTGNTGELFF.

This clone was found once. This chain links TRBV15 with TRBJ1-5; 9 nucleotides align to TRBD1. From germline, CDR1 is LNHNV and CDR2 YYDKDF (reference sequence). The CDR3 has 17 amino acids. The ends lost 4 bases at V and 3 bases at J; junction bases unmatched: 10. The CDR3 is CATSIAGQGKANQPQHF. The CDR3 coding sequence is TGTGCCACCAGCATTGCAGGACAGGGGAAAGCCAATCAGCCCCAGCATTTT.

V and J are TRBV5-1 and TRBJ2-7, with D maybe TRBD1 (5 bases). CDR1 and CDR2 from the germline V gene are SGHRS and YFSETQ. V lost 4 bases to trimming and J lost 2 bases, with 16 bases between them. CDR3 length: 15 residues. The CDR3: CASSDGQGLTYEQYF. CDR3 DNA sequence: TGCGCCAGCAGCGACGGACAAGGCCTTACCTACGAGCAGTACTTC.

The V gene is TRBV2, the J gene TRBJ1-5; 7 bases match TRBD1. Germline V CDR1 and CDR2: SNHLY, FYNNEI. CDR3 length equals 14 residues. Trimming at V came to 4 bases and at J to 4 bases, leaving 4 bases not matched to a gene. The CDR3 is CASSVSGGNQPQHF. DNA of the CDR3: TGTGCCAGCAGTGTTTCAGGGGGGAATCAGCCCCAGCATTTT.

This sequence joins TRBV9 and TRBJ2-2, with D hard to call. Germline CDR1 SGDLS, CDR2 YYNGEE. With 0 bases removed from V and 5 bases from J, the gap between germline ends came to 20 bases. The CDR3 covers 18 residues. The CDR3 sequence: CASSVDKGLSGETGELFF. DNA for the CDR3: TGTGCCAGCAGCGTAGATAAGGGCCTTTCAGGCGAGACCGGGGAGCTGTTTTTT.

The chain uses TRBV27 and TRBJ1-4; 7 bases map to TRBD1. With 6 bases clipped from V and 8 bases from J, the junction kept 21 bases outside the gene matches. CDR1 and CDR2 (germline): MNHEY, SMNVEV (reference sequence). CDR3 length: 18 residues. CDR3 coding DNA: TGTGCCAGCAGCCGGACGACCACCGGAGACAGGGTTCGCGAAAAACTGTTTTTT. Residues: CASSRTTTGDRVREKLFF.

This chain links TRBV28 with TRBJ1-1; TRBD1 matches at 7 bases. CDR1 is MDHEN, CDR2 SYDVKM, per germline. CDR3 size: 15 residues. V shed 2 bases and J 1 base; nucleotides not matched to a gene: 4. The CDR3 here is CASSLQQGRNTEAFF. The CDR3 region has the DNA TGTGCCAGCAGTTTACAACAGGGGCGGAACACTGAAGCTTTCTTT.

This chain links TRBV4-1 with TRBJ2-2; 8 nucleotides align to TRBD1. CDR3 length equals 14 residues. Unmatched junction bases numbered 2, after V lost 7 bases and J lost 1 base. Germline assignment: CDR1 MGHRA and CDR2 YSYEKL. In DNA, the CDR3 is TGCGCCAGCAAACAGGGGGTGAACACCGGGGAGCTGTTTTTT. It specifies CASKQGVNTGELFF.

CDR3 bases: TGTGCCAGCAGCTTGGGTGGGCCCACCACAGATACGCAGTATTTT. Protein sequence: CASSLGGPTTDTQYF. V and J are TRBV5-5 and TRBJ2-3, with D uncertain. The CDR3 contains 15 residues. Germline assignment: CDR1 SGHKS and CDR2 YYEKEE (reference sequence). Trimming removed 0 bases from V and 2 bases from J, with 10 bases in between. Drawing the rest from reference TRBV5-5 and TRBJ2-3, the complete variable domain is DAGVTQSPTHLIKTRGQQVTLRCSPISGHKSVSWYQQVLGQGPQFIFQYYEKEERGRGNFPDRFSARQFPNYSSELNVNALLLGDSALYLCASSLGGPTTDTQYFGPGTRLTVL.

The V and J genes are TRBV18 and TRBJ2-3, with 10 positions matching TRBD2. The junction had 3 bases not matched to a gene; V was cut back by 2 bases and J by 1 base. In germline, CDR1 is KGHSH, CDR2 LQKENI. The CDR3 covers 16 residues. CDR3: CASSPTGTSGTDTQYF. The CDR3 nucleotides read TGTGCCAGCTCACCAACCGGGACTAGCGGCACAGATACGCAGTATTTT.

This clone was seen a handful of times. V usage is TRBV29-1 and J usage is TRBJ1-1, with D possibly TRBD1 on 6 matching bases. Trimming stripped 5 bases from V and 1 base from J, with 11 bases between. This CDR3 region has 13 residues. CDR1 and CDR2 from the germline V gene are SQVTM and ANQGSEA. CDR3 region: CSVMGRGNTEAFF. DNA for the CDR3: TGCAGCGTTATGGGCAGGGGGAACACTGAAGCTTTCTTT.

The genes are TRBV21-1 and TRBJ2-3; TRBD1, the D gene given by the table, was not confirmed from the DNA. TRBV21-1 is a recognized pseudogene. The CDR3 length is 16 residues. DNA of the CDR3: TGTGCCAGCAGCACCTCGGACAGGGGGGCCACAGATACGCAGTATTTT. Encoded protein: CASSTSDRGATDTQYF.

This rearrangement joins TRBV28 to TRBJ1-1; D is perhaps TRBD1 (5 bases). CDR1 MDHEN and CDR2 SYDVKM come from the germline V gene. The CDR3 extends over 17 amino acids. V was cut by 2 bases and J by 0 bases, with 16 bases left in between. The DNA of the CDR3 is TGTGCCAGCAGTTTACGGCCCGGGGCGGGGATGAACACTGAAGCTTTCTTT. Encoded protein: CASSLRPGAGMNTEAFF.

V is TRBV6-4 and J is TRBJ2-3; no firm D call. The CDR3 sequence is 14 residues long. V was shortened by 2 bases and J by 1 base, with 7 bases between the two germline ends. Germline-derived CDR1 and CDR2 are MRHNA and SNTAGT. The CDR3 region has the DNA TGTGCCAGCAGTGACAGGGCGGGCACAGATACGCAGTATTTT. Translated, it gives CASSDRAGTDTQYF.

This chain uses TRBV6-5 with TRBJ2-7, with D possibly being TRBD1 (5 bases). In germline, CDR1 is MNHEY, CDR2 SVGAGI. This CDR3 contains 14 residues. V lost 7 bases and J 5 bases, leaving 18 bases between the germline ends. Written as DNA, the CDR3 is TGTGCCAGCATTAAGGGGTTCCCAGCTCACGAGCAGTACTTC. This gives the protein CASIKGFPAHEQYF.

The V call is TRBV28, the J call TRBJ1-3, with 9 nucleotides matching TRBD1. The CDR3 is 15 amino acids. Germline V CDR1 and CDR2: MDHEN, SYDVKM. V gave up 3 bases and J gave up 4 bases; unmatched junction bases: 4. CDR3 amino acids: CASSFPGTGGNTIYF. The CDR3 nucleotides are TGTGCCAGCAGTTTCCCCGGGACAGGGGGAAACACCATATATTTT.

This clone was recorded a few times. The rearrangement uses TRBV3-1 (or the pseudogene TRBV3-2) and TRBJ2-1, with D possibly being TRBD1 (5 bases). Germline CDR1 reads LGHDT; CDR2 reads YNNKEL (reference sequence). This CDR3 is 15 amino acids long. V gave up 3 bases and J gave up 4 bases, with 13 bases separating them. The CDR3 nucleotides are TGTGCCAGCAGCCACAAGAAGGACAAGTACAATGAGCAGTTCTTC. It specifies CASSHKKDKYNEQFF.